These T cell receptor beta chains were read from a single sample in a study of cytomegalovirus exposure and HLA in healthy donors. The method was immunoSEQ multiplex PCR; TCRdb's version includes in-frame clones alone and lacks a portion of them. The sample lists roughly 110,000 clones, less than 90% occurring once. The specimen was PBMCs. These receptor sequences come from a woman younger than 35 in good health and CMV-seropositive. Both conserved end residues are trimmed from each CDR3.

j_call: TRBJ2-5; v_call: TRBV2; cdr3_aa: ASRLGLAKETQY
j_call: TRBJ2-2; v_call: TRBV15; cdr3_aa: ATSREMRQNTGELF
j_call: TRBJ2-5; v_call: TRBV7-9; cdr3_aa: ASSFKNQETQY
j_call: TRBJ2-2; v_call: TRBV10-1; cdr3_aa: ASSGTAEATGELF
j_call: TRBJ2-5; v_call: TRBV10-3; cdr3_aa: AISEGGPQETQY
j_call: TRBJ1-1; v_call: TRBV6-1; cdr3_aa: ASSDPGTGYTEAF
j_call: TRBJ2-1; v_call: TRBV11-2; cdr3_aa: ASSSAWRGPYNEQF
j_call: TRBJ2-5; v_call: TRBV11-2; cdr3_aa: ASSWGRVVETQY
j_call: TRBJ2-2; v_call: TRBV7-2; cdr3_aa: ASSRTGGTGELF
j_call: TRBJ1-4; v_call: TRBV9; cdr3_aa: ASSVEGAGDEKLF
j_call: TRBJ2-5; v_call: TRBV6-1; cdr3_aa: ASSTGSDQETQY
j_call: TRBJ2-5; v_call: TRBV5-1; cdr3_aa: ASSRLDRDQETQY
j_call: TRBJ2-7; v_call: TRBV2; cdr3_aa: ASTPGERGGIYEQY
j_call: TRBJ1-5; v_call: TRBV4-1; cdr3_aa: ASSLGLNQPQH
j_call: TRBJ2-1; v_call: TRBV19; cdr3_aa: AFAGRGGDYNEQF
j_call: TRBJ1-3; v_call: TRBV5-6; cdr3_aa: ASSTDRGRNTIY
j_call: TRBJ2-5; v_call: TRBV5-1; cdr3_aa: ASSLAGVETQY
j_call: TRBJ2-1; v_call: TRBV9; cdr3_aa: ASSVSGGSYNEQF
j_call: TRBJ2-7; v_call: TRBV7-2; cdr3_aa: ASSPMGGRDEQY
j_call: TRBJ2-7; v_call: TRBV15; cdr3_aa: ATSRDRGSDEQY
j_call: TRBJ2-2; v_call: TRBV7-9; cdr3_aa: ASSARQGAGELF
j_call: TRBJ2-7; v_call: TRBV5-1; cdr3_aa: ASSLARGVHEQY
j_call: TRBJ2-3; v_call: TRBV7-8; cdr3_aa: ASSLGGGAGDTQY
j_call: TRBJ1-4; v_call: TRBV7-8; cdr3_aa: ASSFGQTLGEKLF
j_call: TRBJ2-3; v_call: TRBV5-1; cdr3_aa: ASSLDRGTDTQY
j_call: TRBJ2-5; v_call: TRBV7-2; cdr3_aa: ASSSRSGGRRETQY
j_call: TRBJ1-4; v_call: TRBV7-8; cdr3_aa: ASSRSAPGPPNEKLF
j_call: TRBJ2-2; v_call: TRBV10-3; cdr3_aa: AISESTGTSTGELF
j_call: TRBJ1-1; v_call: TRBV28; cdr3_aa: ASSLTGMPNTEAF
j_call: TRBJ1-2; v_call: TRBV9; cdr3_aa: ASSPSGGSNYGYT
j_call: TRBJ1-1; v_call: TRBV5-7; cdr3_aa: ASSASGARMKTEAF
j_call: TRBJ1-3; v_call: TRBV10-1; cdr3_aa: ASSAGTFGNTIY
j_call: TRBJ1-1; v_call: TRBV2; cdr3_aa: ASMAGGSTEAF
j_call: TRBJ1-3; v_call: TRBV14; cdr3_aa: ASSYGQGNTIY
j_call: TRBJ1-6; v_call: TRBV19; cdr3_aa: ASSTGGESPLH
j_call: TRBJ1-2; v_call: TRBV7-2; cdr3_aa: ASSPGWPGHLYGYT
j_call: TRBJ2-3; v_call: TRBV2; cdr3_aa: ASRLGLTDTQY
j_call: TRBJ1-5; v_call: TRBV27; cdr3_aa: ASSLGPPYQPQH
j_call: TRBJ1-5; v_call: TRBV4-3; cdr3_aa: ASSQATGDQPQH
j_call: TRBJ2-2; v_call: TRBV5-1; cdr3_aa: ASSLEPPASGGFSGELF
j_call: TRBJ1-3; v_call: TRBV29-1; cdr3_aa: SVESRFSGNTIY
j_call: TRBJ1-5; v_call: TRBV30; cdr3_aa: AWSGGQGNQPQH
j_call: TRBJ2-1; v_call: TRBV27; cdr3_aa: ASSLSIIGTGNEQF
j_call: TRBJ2-7; v_call: TRBV7-9; cdr3_aa: ASSLEGGGSSYEQY
j_call: TRBJ1-2; v_call: TRBV7-9; cdr3_aa: ASSFGQGSYGYT
j_call: TRBJ1-4; v_call: TRBV7-6; cdr3_aa: ASSEQGEALGKLF
j_call: TRBJ1-5; v_call: TRBV28; cdr3_aa: ASSFAGSNQPQH
j_call: TRBJ1-1; v_call: TRBV27; cdr3_aa: ASSYTGARTEAF